This entry lists 5 T cell receptor beta chains sequenced from one sample in a study of response to subunit inactivated influenza vaccine. TCRdb itself ran the RT-PCR reads through MiXCR, one entry per CDR3 protein. The sample shows about half a million distinct CDR3 sequences, roughly 23% of them seen only once. The specimen was CD4+ T cells sorted from PBMCs, collected 4 to 6 days after vaccination. The receptors originated from a man aged 50 to 59 who received an inactivated influenza vaccine.

In its sample, this clonotype was seen a few times. The genes are TRBV27 and TRBJ2-5, with D perhaps matching TRBD2 (6 bases). The CDR3 length is 14 residues. Germline CDR1 is MNHEY and CDR2 is SMNVEV (reference sequence). V shed 1 base and J shed 1 base, with 7 bases lying between them. The CDR3 loop is CASSLYSGQETQYF. CDR3 nucleotide sequence: TGTGCCAGCAGTTTATATAGCGGCCAAGAGACCCAGTACTTC.

Only a few counts were recorded for this clonotype. This chain joins TRBV12-3 or TRBV12-4 and TRBJ2-1, with D possibly matching TRBD2 (5 bases). CDR3 length: 14 residues. V lost 3 bases to trimming and J lost 10 bases, with 16 bases between them. CDR3: CASSLRWENGEQFF. CDR3 sequence (DNA): TGTGCCAGCAGTTTGCGGTGGGAGAACGGGGAGCAGTTCTTC.

This CDR3 is CASSLAGTSGLGPQFF. In DNA, the CDR3 is TGTGCCAGCAGCTTAGCAGGGACTAGCGGGCTCGGCCCGCAGTTCTTC. V and J are TRBV7-8 and TRBJ2-1, with 12 bases identical to TRBD2. CDR1 and CDR2 from the germline V gene are SGHVS and FQNEAQ. CDR3 length: 16 amino acids. V trimming: 0 bases; J trimming: 12 bases; junction bases outside the gene matches: 9. Filled out from reference TRBV7-8 and TRBJ2-1, the complete variable domain reads GAGVSQSPRYKVAKRGQDVALRCDPISGHVSLFWYQQALGQGPEFLTYFQNEAQLDKSGLPSDRFFAERPEGSVSTLKIQRTQQEDSAVYLCASSLAGTSGLGPQFFGPGTRLTVL.

In its sample, this clonotype was seen many times. The chain recombines TRBV5-1 with TRBJ1-5; D not certain. The CDR3 has 15 amino acids. Germline CDR1 reads SGHRS; CDR2 reads YFSETQ. V dropped 0 bases and J dropped 4 bases, with 11 bases sitting between them. This CDR3 is CASSLAGLRNQPQHF. DNA of the CDR3: TGCGCCAGCAGCTTGGCGGGGTTAAGGAATCAGCCCCAGCATTTT. The full variable domain, its missing parts supplied by reference TRBV5-1 and TRBJ1-5, is KAGVTQTPRYLIKTRGQQVTLSCSPISGHRSVSWYQQTPGQGLQFLFEYFSETQRNKGNFPGRFSGRQFSNSRSEMNVSTLELGDSALYLCASSLAGLRNQPQHFGDGTRLSIL.

This clonotype has only a few counts. This rearrangement joins TRBV7-3 to TRBJ2-1, with 9 positions matching TRBD2. Germline CDR1 is SGHTA and CDR2 is FQGTGA. V trimming: 4 bases; J trimming: 6 bases; junction bases outside the gene matches: 7. This CDR3 region has 15 residues. As DNA, the CDR3 is TGTGCCAGCAGCTCCATAGCGGGAGCGGGCAATGAGCAGTTCTTC. Amino acids: CASSSIAGAGNEQFF.